These 27 T cell receptor beta chains share one sample of origin, sequenced in a study of early stage breast cancer tumors. Data came from immunoSEQ multiplex PCR; TCRdb stores just in-frame clones and leaves some out. The sample has nearly 25,000 clones, roughly 67% seen once. The sequenced material came from breast tumor tissue. The receptors derive from a person in their sixties with breast cancer.

The chain employs TRBV7-9 and TRBJ2-5; 8 bases match TRBD1. CDR1 and CDR2 from the germline V gene are SEHNR and FQNEAQ (reference sequence). The length of the CDR3 is 16 residues. After removal of 5 bases from V and 0 bases from J, the junction contained 8 bases not matched to a gene. In DNA, the CDR3 is TGTGCCAGCAGCCTGGACAGGGCTTCGTACCAAGAGACCCAGTACTTC. Protein: CASSLDRASYQETQYF.

This clone is deemed medium-sized (0.01 to 0.1%). This chain connects TRBV4-1 to TRBJ2-7, with D tentatively TRBD1 (5 bases). CDR1 and CDR2 (germline): MGHRA, YSYEKL. The CDR3 is made up of 16 amino acids. V shed 4 bases and J shed 2 bases, with 18 bases lying between them. The CDR3 bases are TGCGCCAGCAGCCCCAGCACGGACACATCAGCCTACGAGCAGTACTTC. Translating gives CASSPSTDTSAYEQYF.

This clone has only a few counts. This CDR3 is CASSASGRDGVNTEAFF. The CDR3 coding sequence is TGTGCCAGTAGTGCCTCAGGGAGGGACGGGGTGAACACTGAAGCTTTCTTT. The chain employs TRBV19 and TRBJ1-1; D is perhaps TRBD1 (5 bases). The germline V gene has CDR1 LNHDA and CDR2 SQIVND (reference sequence). Trimming removed 5 bases at V and 0 bases at J, with 19 bases between. This CDR3 has 17 amino acids.

The V call is TRBV28, the J call TRBJ2-7; TRBD2 aligns across 12 bases. CDR1 and CDR2 (germline): MDHEN, SYDVKM. The CDR3 covers 16 residues. The V segment lost 6 bases and the J segment 9 bases; nucleotides outside the gene matches: 15. Here the CDR3 reads CASSPGGSSGGDRQYF. The CDR3 DNA reads as TGTGCCAGCAGCCCTGGGGGCTCTAGCGGGGGGGATAGGCAGTACTTC. Full variable domain (outside the CDR3, taken from reference TRBV28 and TRBJ2-7): DVKVTQSSRYLVKRTGEKVFLECVQDMDHENMFWYRQDPGLGLRLIYFSYDVKMKEKGDIPEGYSVSREKKERFSLILESASTNQTSMYLCASSPGGSSGGDRQYFGPGTRLTVT.

This clone has just one count. The chain joins TRBV5-1 to TRBJ2-3; TRBD2 is a possible D gene (5 bases). Trimming removed 4 bases from V and 11 bases from J, with 23 bases in between. This CDR3 has 15 amino acids. CDR1 SGHRS and CDR2 YFSETQ come from the germline V gene. Written as DNA, the CDR3 is TGCGCCAGCAGCGTCGGCGGACTTCCTCCCCGGGGGCAGTATTTT. This translates into CASSVGGLPPRGQYF.

CDR3 coding DNA: TGCGCCAGCAGCTTCACAGGGGACTATGGCTACACCTTC. Protein sequence: CASSFTGDYGYTF. The J gene is TRBJ1-2, the V gene TRBV5-1; 7 nucleotides line up with TRBD1. Germline V gives CDR1 SGHRS, CDR2 YFSETQ. The CDR3 has 13 residues. V trimming: 2 bases; J trimming: 3 bases; junction bases outside the gene matches: 1.

The chain uses TRBV6-5 and TRBJ2-1; weak D call: TRBD2 (5 bases). The CDR3 is made up of 15 amino acids. Germline V gives CDR1 MNHEY, CDR2 SVGAGI. V gave up 8 bases and J gave up 0 bases, with 14 bases separating them. The CDR3: CASGRRAGSYNEQFF. The CDR3 region has the DNA TGTGCCAGCGGTCGGCGGGCTGGCTCCTACAATGAGCAGTTCTTC.

The V call is TRBV5-8, the J call TRBJ1-2, with 7 bases identical to TRBD1. Looked up from germline, CDR1 is SGHTS and CDR2 is YDEGEE. The trim removed 4 bases at V and 2 bases at J, leaving 8 bases unmatched. The length of the CDR3 is 15 residues. Written as DNA, the CDR3 is TGTGCCAGCAGCCAACAGGGGATAGGGAACTATGGCTACACCTTC. This codes for CASSQQGIGNYGYTF.

The chain links TRBV25-1 to TRBJ2-1; TRBD1 matches at 7 bases. The CDR3 covers 14 residues. Trimming removed 3 bases from V and 2 bases from J; junction bases left unmatched: 1. Germline V gene sequence: CDR1 MGHDK, CDR2 SYGVNS. This CDR3 is CASSDQGAYNEQFF. CDR3 in DNA: TGTGCCAGCAGTGATCAGGGGGCCTACAATGAGCAGTTCTTC.

This clone was observed once. In nucleotides, the CDR3 is TGTGCCAGTAGCCCGGGACTCGGAGGCTACACCTTC. Its translation is CASSPGLGGYTF. This chain uses TRBV19 with TRBJ1-2, with D tentatively TRBD1 (5 bases). Per the germline V gene, CDR1 is LNHDA and CDR2 is SQIVND (reference sequence). This CDR3 has 12 amino acids. The germline V and J ends were trimmed by 6 bases and 8 bases, with 13 bases remaining between them.

The V and J genes are TRBV19 and TRBJ2-7; D possibly corresponds to TRBD2 (6 bases). In germline, CDR1 is LNHDA, CDR2 SQIVND (reference sequence). The V end was cut by 3 bases, the J end by 2 bases, with 11 bases between. The CDR3 extends over 14 amino acids. The CDR3: CASSIVGGTYEQYF. CDR3 coding DNA: TGTGCCAGTAGTATTGTCGGGGGAACCTACGAGCAGTACTTC.

The V gene is TRBV4-3, the J gene TRBJ2-3, with 9 bases fitting TRBD1. The CDR3 is made up of 18 amino acids. The trim removed 2 bases at V and 5 bases at J, leaving 14 bases unmatched. Per the germline V gene, CDR1 is LGHNA and CDR2 is YSLEER. The CDR3 sequence is CASSQKVQGTGSKDTQYF. For the CDR3, the DNA is TGCGCCAGCAGCCAAAAAGTCCAGGGGACAGGGTCCAAAGATACGCAGTATTTT.

CDR3 amino acids: CASSYSLTGNEQYF. The CDR3 nucleotides read TGTGCCAGCAGTTACTCGTTGACAGGGAACGAGCAGTACTTC. This chain connects TRBV6-5 to TRBJ2-7; 7 nucleotides line up with TRBD1. The CDR3 has 14 amino acids. After removal of 0 bases from V and 5 bases from J, the junction contained 4 bases not matched to a gene. Germline V gene data show CDR1 as MNHEY and CDR2 as SVGAGI.

The genes are TRBV2 and TRBJ1-5; a possible D gene is TRBD1 (5 bases). In germline, CDR1 is SNHLY, CDR2 FYNNEI. The CDR3 runs to 14 residues. The germline V and J ends were trimmed by 4 bases and 6 bases, with 13 bases remaining between them. The chain's CDR3 is CASSAQGRSQPQHF. The CDR3 nucleotides read TGTGCCAGCAGTGCTCAGGGTAGAAGTCAGCCCCAGCATTTT.

This clone was observed a handful of times. The chain recombines TRBV10-3 with TRBJ1-2; D is unresolved. CDR1 ENHRY and CDR2 SYGVKD come from the germline V gene. CDR3 length: 12 residues. Trimming took off 10 bases at V and 4 bases at J, with 13 bases between the two ends. CDR3 in amino acids: CATTTGGYGYTF. Written as DNA, the CDR3 is TGTGCCACAACGACGGGAGGCTATGGCTACACCTTC.

The CDR3 loop reads CASSLSGTEQYF. In DNA form, the CDR3 reads TGTGCCAGCAGCTTATCCGGGACTGAGCAGTACTTC. The chain has TRBV11-2 and TRBJ2-7, with D perhaps matching TRBD2 (6 bases). The CDR3 is 12 residues long. Trimming shortened V by 2 bases and J by 7 bases, and 9 bases separated the two germline ends. The germline V gene has CDR1 SGHAT and CDR2 FQNNGV.

V and J are TRBV30 and TRBJ1-3, with 8 bases matching TRBD1. Germline V gene sequence: CDR1 GTSNPN, CDR2 SVGIG (reference sequence). The CDR3 runs 14 residues. V trimming: 0 bases; J trimming: 4 bases; junction bases outside the gene matches: 2. In DNA, the CDR3 is TGTGCCTGGAGTGTCGGGACAGGCGGAAACACCATATATTTT. Its protein product is CAWSVGTGGNTIYF.

There are a few counts of this clone. CDR3: CASKNLVGGDTEAFF. The CDR3, as DNA: TGTGCCAGCAAAAACTTGGTCGGGGGGGACACTGAAGCTTTCTTT. The chain couples TRBV6-5 to TRBJ1-1, with a tentative D call TRBD1 (5 bases). The CDR3 runs 15 residues. Per germline, CDR1 MNHEY and CDR2 SVGAGI. Deletions cut 7 bases from V and 3 bases from J, with 18 bases between.

The rearrangement joins TRBV7-9 to TRBJ1-2, with TRBD1 matching 7 bases. The V gene's germline CDR1 is SEHNR and CDR2 FQNEAQ (reference sequence). Trimming at V came to 1 base and at J to 8 bases, leaving 1 base not matched to a gene. The length of the CDR3 is 12 residues. Written as DNA, the CDR3 is TGTGCCAGCAGCTTAGTAGGGGGCGGCTACACCTTC. Translation: CASSLVGGGYTF.

The CDR3 sequence is CASSYSTGNQPQHF. In DNA, the CDR3 is TGTGCCAGCAGTTACTCGACAGGCAATCAGCCCCAGCATTTT. This chain connects TRBV6-5 to TRBJ1-5; possible D gene TRBD1, 5 bases. The germline gives CDR1 MNHEY, CDR2 SVGAGI. The CDR3 has 14 amino acids. Trimming took off 0 bases at V and 2 bases at J, with 5 bases between the two ends.

This chain uses TRBV10-3 with TRBJ2-7; weak D call: TRBD1 (6 bases). This CDR3 spans 14 amino acids. CDR1 is ENHRY and CDR2 is SYGVKD in the germline V gene. V lost 8 bases, J lost 4 bases, and 18 bases lay in between. The CDR3 loop reads CAIHSGAPLYEQYF. CDR3 coding DNA: TGTGCCATCCATTCAGGGGCCCCCTTATACGAGCAGTACTTC.

Only a few counts were recorded for this clone. This chain links TRBV5-4 with TRBJ2-7, with D possibly TRBD2 on 5 matching bases. Trimming left V 3 bases short and J 5 bases short, with 21 bases between. The CDR3 runs to 16 residues. CDR1 is SGHNT and CDR2 is YYREEE in the germline V gene (reference sequence). The CDR3 nucleotides are TGTGCCAGCAGCTACGACCCGGGGTCTCCTCGCCACGAGCAGTACTTC. Translating gives CASSYDPGSPRHEQYF.

J is TRBJ2-1 and V is TRBV10-3, with 10 bases lining up with TRBD2. V was pared by 4 bases and J by 1 base, with 10 bases of the junction left unmatched. CDR1 ENHRY and CDR2 SYGVKD come from the germline V gene. The CDR3 contains 18 residues. The CDR3 is CAISGLWLAGASYNEQFF. The CDR3, as DNA: TGTGCCATCAGTGGACTTTGGCTAGCGGGAGCATCCTACAATGAGCAGTTCTTC.

This chain links TRBV9 with TRBJ2-5; TRBD2 aligns across 11 bases. This CDR3 comprises 15 residues. The germline CDR1 and CDR2 sequences are SGDLS and YYNGEE. V shed 4 bases and J 4 bases; nucleotides not matched to a gene: 6. CDR3 nucleotides: TGTGCCAGCAGCTTCAGCCTAGCGGGAGGAGAGACCCAGTACTTC. This sequence encodes CASSFSLAGGETQYF.

This clone came up once. J is TRBJ2-4 and V is TRBV19; TRBD2 might be the D (6 bases). The CDR3 loop spans 15 amino acids. Trimming pared 2 bases from V and 5 bases from J, leaving 13 bases between. Germline assignment: CDR1 LNHDA and CDR2 SQIVND (reference sequence). CDR3 residues: CASSILSGLQNIQYF. DNA of the CDR3: TGTGCCAGTAGTATATTATCGGGACTTCAAAACATTCAGTACTTC.

The genes are TRBV19 and TRBJ2-2, with 8 bases identical to TRBD1. The germline CDR1 and CDR2 sequences are LNHDA and SQIVND (reference sequence). Unmatched junction bases numbered 5, after V lost 4 bases and J lost 4 bases. This CDR3 region has 15 residues. CDR3 in DNA: TGTGCCAGTAGTAGGACAGGGAGTTTCACCGGGGAGCTGTTTTTT. Its translation is CASSRTGSFTGELFF.

The chain links TRBV9 to TRBJ2-3, with D possibly TRBD1 on 5 matching bases. V shed 2 bases and J shed 4 bases, with 11 bases lying between them. Germline CDR1 and CDR2: SGDLS and YYNGEE. The CDR3 extends over 14 amino acids. The CDR3 here is CASSVRADADTQYF. CDR3 in DNA: TGTGCCAGCAGCGTCAGGGCTGATGCAGATACGCAGTATTTT.